The sequence of this T cell receptor beta chain was determined in a study of blood T cell repertoires in COVID-19. For the study at large: Samples of COVID-19 (acute and convalescent) were obtained from the United States, Italy and Spain. PBMCs, B-cell-depleted T cells, or T cells were the source of the cDNA or gDNA that made up the material.

The CDR3 has 21 amino acids. V gave up 2 bases and J gave up 0 bases, with 29 bases separating them. Looked up from germline, CDR1 is LNHNV and CDR2 is YYDKDF (reference sequence). In the authors' workflow: Researchers report that nucleated cell counts were estimated from reference gene primer amplification. Some clones are missing from TCRdb's copy, which holds only in-frame ones; the method was immunoSEQ multiplex PCR. V and J calls and clone size are those listed in that table; D and trimming were worked out from the DNA. The data contain 40,000 to 55,000 clones, 65% to 85% of them singletons. This clone came up once.

The chain is built from TRBV15 and TRBJ2-7; tentative D call: TRBD1 (5 bases). The TCR sequence derives from a middle-aged man with acute or convalescent COVID-19. Sequenced sample: peripheral blood. CDR3 loop: CATSRLDSTGRLIPSSYEQYF. The CDR3 region has the DNA TGTGCCACCAGCAGACTTGACTCCACAGGCCGCCTAATACCGAGCTCCTACGAGCAGTACTTC.